This TCR beta chain was retrieved from a study of T cells after posttransplantation cyclophosphamide (dated by TCRdb to the mid-2010s). With regard to the full study: Using TRB sequencing, the study followed how the T cell repertoire rebuilt after myeloablative bone marrow transplantation with posttransplantation cyclophosphamide given as GVHD prophylaxis. Because TRA and TRB clonality correlated tightly in some ten samples, later TCR analyses were limited to TRB. TRB sequencing was also done on up to roughly 3 additional blood samples from 2 to 5.2 years after transplant in 3 patients, and on pretransplant blood from 4 patients. Public TRB sequences were searched against a database of over 3,500 sequences associated with responses to pathogens, tumor antigens, self-antigens and alloantigens. TRB sequencing was performed on blood from all 35 or so PTCy patients with 1-year posttransplant specimens. Samples from roughly 35 PTCy-treated patients, along with samples from about 16 of their related bone marrow donors, underwent antigen receptor sequencing. The paper's findings and limits, for the study overall: The TRB repertoires of T cells infiltrating skin or the GI tract showed only limited overlap with the TRB repertoires found in blood. Across 40 to 55 patients, TRB clonality was highly associated with recipient CMV seropositivity and CMV reactivation, and diversity in PTCy patients was similar to diversity in CNI/methotrexate controls. At 1-2 months, donor-recipient similarity was low but rose over the first year, and the later blood repertoires were often dominated by donor CD8+ memory clones.

Peripheral blood samples were provided by related bone marrow donors on the day of marrow donation. Peripheral blood and bone marrow mononuclear cells were isolated by Ficoll-Hypaque density centrifugation and were cryopreserved. A few counts support this clone. Its binding antigen is unknown. Qualities for individual bases were not recorded, and no much larger clone is one base off. The junction carries 13 bases between V and J, which are trimmed by 5 bases and 1 base respectively. The cysteine opens and the phenylalanine closes a CDR3 of 15 amino acids. The retained sequence is limited to the CDR3, 45 bases, with the frame set at the first base. Via the germline V gene (reference sequence), CDR1 is SSHAT and CDR2 FNYEAQ. TRB sequencing used genomic DNA with the immunoSEQ assay at survey resolution or the hsTCRB kit. In the source study's methods: The immunoSEQ software was used for initial read processing, and the LymphoSeq R package was used for repertoire analyses. For each TRB dataset, clonality was calculated as 1 minus normalized Shannon entropy, and the Gini coefficient was computed as well. To infer phenotypes in unsorted samples, TRB sequences from sorted subsets of the recipient or donor were mapped onto the unsorted samples of the same recipient. This is the immuneACCESS table as TCRdb keeps it, with only in-frame sequences that have V and J called. A part of the clones is gone; compared with another copy, unresolved V genes explain less than half, and the rest is unexplained. D and trimming come from the DNA, and the V and J calls and clone size come from that table. This sample includes 35,000 to 55,000 clones, and none of them was observed just once. The ten most abundant clones make up more than 2% of the sample.

Sequences were obtained from PBMCs. The chain employs TRBV7-7 and TRBJ2-3, with a weak D call of TRBD1 (6 bases match). The sequence derives from a middle-aged man in good health, CMV-negative, and a related stem cell transplant donor. The CDR3 in this case is CASSPTRGGTDTQYF. The nucleotides read TGTGCCAGCAGCCCCACCAGGGGTGGCACAGATACGCAGTATTTT.